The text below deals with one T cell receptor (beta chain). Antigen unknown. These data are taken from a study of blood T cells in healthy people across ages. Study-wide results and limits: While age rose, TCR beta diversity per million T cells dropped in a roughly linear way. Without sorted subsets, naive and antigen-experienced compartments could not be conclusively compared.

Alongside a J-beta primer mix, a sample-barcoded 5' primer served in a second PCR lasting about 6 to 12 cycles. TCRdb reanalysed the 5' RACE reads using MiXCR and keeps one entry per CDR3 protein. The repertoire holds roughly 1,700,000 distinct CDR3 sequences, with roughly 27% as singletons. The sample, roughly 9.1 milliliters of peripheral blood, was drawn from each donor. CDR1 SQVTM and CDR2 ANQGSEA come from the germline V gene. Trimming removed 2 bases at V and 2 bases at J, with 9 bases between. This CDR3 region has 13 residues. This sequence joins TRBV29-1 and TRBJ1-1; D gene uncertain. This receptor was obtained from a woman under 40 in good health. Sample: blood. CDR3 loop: CSVEQVDNTEAFF. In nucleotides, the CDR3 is TGCAGCGTTGAACAGGTAGATAACACTGAAGCTTTCTTT.